The clone carrying this T cell receptor beta chain was observed a few times. Its antigen is unidentified. This entry is derived from a study of cytomegalovirus exposure and HLA in healthy donors. Study observations and caveats: According to an earlier analysis, most TCR beta V segments yielded productive rearrangements about 87% or about 30% of the time. Analysis performed later showed TCR beta chains linked to HLA being more clonally expanded than equally common others. The listing of approximately 160 TCR beta chains classed them as cytomegalovirus-associated.

PCR primers comprised 60 Vbeta and 13 Jbeta primers. Original processing methods: There were 80 million to 95 million unique TCR beta chains by a later count, and approximately 11 million of them were shared. This table comes from immunoSEQ multiplex PCR, and its TCRdb copy is limited to in-frame clones, with some not included. That table supplies the V and J calls and clone size; D and trimming were determined from the DNA. The sample consists of about 150,000 clones, nearly 80% of them appearing once. The sequenced material came from PBMCs. The sequence derives from a woman in her 40s in good health and CMV-seronegative.

For the CDR3, the DNA is TGTGCCAGCAGCCTACCGGGACAACCTACCGGGGAGCTGTTTTTT. This encodes CASSLPGQPTGELFF. This chain connects TRBV4-2 to TRBJ2-2; weak D call: TRBD1 (6 bases). This CDR3 spans 15 amino acids. Germline CDR1 LGHNA, CDR2 YNFKEQ. The germline V and J ends were trimmed by 4 bases and 5 bases, with 14 bases remaining between them.